This note documents a single TCR beta chain sequence. Assay used: immunoSEQ multiplex PCR; TCRdb lists only in-frame clones, some missing. The sample consists of 200,000 to 250,000 clones, 85% to 95% of them appearing once. The data are from a study of cytomegalovirus exposure and HLA in healthy donors. This CDR3 has 15 residues. Looked up from germline, CDR1 is MNHEY and CDR2 is SVGAGI. The V and J ends lost 7 bases and 4 bases respectively, with 18 bases between them. What was sequenced was PBMCs. This chain connects TRBV6-5 to TRBJ2-3; D may be TRBD2 (6 bases). The receptor comes from a woman younger than 35 in good health and CMV-seronegative. The CDR3 DNA is TGTGCCAGCAACTCACGCCAGCGGGCTCCAGATACGCAGTATTTT. Translated: CASNSRQRAPDTQYF.